The present entry profiles one TCR beta chain with its context. Its antigen is unidentified. RNA in amounts of roughly 0.5 to 1 ug was reverse transcribed with random hexamers. By means of immunoSEQ multiplex PCR, TCR beta CDR3 spanning 54 Vbeta and 13 Jbeta underwent amplification. TCRdb re-analysed the immunoSEQ multiplex PCR reads in MiXCR, keeping a single row per CDR3 protein. The data contain about 120,000 distinct CDR3 sequences, 85% to 95% of them singletons. The data were obtained in a study of CD8 T cells in Susac syndrome. CD8+ and CD4+ T cells from blood underwent TCR beta sequencing, which was carried out in a high-throughput format. Healthy donors formed controls matched for age and sex. V was pared by 5 bases and J by 4 bases, with 8 bases between. The CDR3 consists of 11 residues. Per germline, CDR1 DFQATT and CDR2 SNEGSKA (reference sequence). Findings and limits, study-wide: It was acknowledged in the study that its TCR sequencing and HLA analysis involved a relatively small number of individuals.

This receptor was taken from a human donor in good health. The rearrangement links TRBV20-1 to TRBJ1-1; D remains ambiguous. Sequenced material: CD8+ T cells from PBMCs. The CDR3 DNA follows: TGCAGTGCTGTCAGCGGCACTGAAGCTTTCTTT. Translated, it gives CSAVSGTEAFF.